A selection of T cell receptor beta chains follows, all from one sample in a study of cytomegalovirus exposure and HLA in healthy donors. Sequencing was performed with immunoSEQ multiplex PCR; in TCRdb, only in-frame clones are kept and a portion is missing. The sample lists approximately 100,000 clones; 74% were seen once. Source material: PBMCs. These TCRs come from a human donor in good health. CDR3s include the opening cysteine and the closing phenylalanine or tryptophan. The D gene is left open where the match is weak. The size of a clone is reported for some rows only, either as once, few or many, or as a class for expanded clones.

V: TRBV9
J: TRBJ2-2
D: .
size: .
CDR3: CASSKGQATGELFF
DNA: TGTGCCAGCAGCAAGGGACAAGCCACCGGGGAGCTGTTTTTT

V: TRBV14
J: TRBJ2-1
D: .
size: .
CDR3: CASSLNNEQFF
DNA: TGTGCCAGCAGCCTAAACAATGAGCAGTTCTTC

V: TRBV6-5
J: TRBJ1-2
D: .
size: once
CDR3: CASSYRTQGTYGYTF
DNA: TGTGCCAGCAGTTACCGGACGCAGGGGACCTATGGCTACACCTTC

V: TRBV19
J: TRBJ1-2
D: .
size: .
CDR3: CASSIGRDRGYTF
DNA: TGTGCCAGTAGTATTGGCAGGGATCGTGGCTACACCTTC

V: TRBV28
J: TRBJ1-5
D: .
size: .
CDR3: CASTTGWSQPQHF
DNA: TGTGCCAGCACCACGGGTTGGAGTCAGCCCCAGCATTTT

V: TRBV10-1
J: TRBJ2-1
D: TRBD2
size: .
CDR3: CASAALADYNEQFF
DNA: TGCGCCAGTGCTGCTCTAGCGGATTACAATGAGCAGTTCTTC

V: TRBV14
J: TRBJ2-5
D: .
size: few
CDR3: CASSQVRGFRQETQYF
DNA: TGTGCCAGCAGCCAAGTACGGGGATTCCGACAAGAGACCCAGTACTTC

V: TRBV27
J: TRBJ1-5
D: .
size: .
CDR3: CASSFGGGFNQPQHF
DNA: TGTGCCAGCAGTTTTGGGGGGGGGTTCAATCAGCCCCAGCATTTT

V: TRBV2
J: TRBJ2-7
D: TRBD1
size: .
CDR3: CASSRDSIPYEQYF
DNA: TGTGCCAGCAGTCGGGACAGCATCCCCTACGAGCAGTACTTC

V: TRBV30
J: TRBJ2-7
D: .
size: .
CDR3: CAWMGLAYEQYF
DNA: TGTGCCTGGATGGGACTTGCCTACGAGCAGTACTTC

V: TRBV11-2
J: TRBJ2-7
D: TRBD1
size: .
CDR3: CASSLRRQGVGYEQYF
DNA: TGTGCCAGCAGCTTGCGTCGACAGGGAGTTGGCTACGAGCAGTACTTC

V: TRBV7-9
J: TRBJ2-3
D: TRBD2
size: .
CDR3: CASSPLPGLAGDTQYF
DNA: TGTGCCAGCAGCCCCCTTCCGGGACTAGCGGGAGATACGCAGTATTTT

V: TRBV9
J: TRBJ1-1
D: TRBD1
size: once
CDR3: CASSQTGANTEAFF
DNA: TGTGCCAGCAGCCAGACAGGGGCGAACACTGAAGCTTTCTTT

V: TRBV19
J: TRBJ2-3
D: .
size: few
CDR3: CASSIGTSPDTQYF
DNA: TGTGCCAGTAGTATTGGGACTTCCCCAGATACGCAGTATTTT

V: TRBV5-1
J: TRBJ2-2
D: .
size: few
CDR3: CASSSRGRAHTGELFF
DNA: TGCGCCAGCAGCTCCCGCGGCAGGGCACACACCGGGGAGCTGTTTTTT

V: TRBV9
J: TRBJ1-2
D: TRBD1
size: once
CDR3: CAIRDRGISCYGYTF
DNA: TGTGCCATCCGGGACAGGGGGATATCCTGCTATGGCTACACCTTC

V: TRBV7-9
J: TRBJ2-5
D: TRBD2
size: .
CDR3: CASSLSAGGSETQYF
DNA: TGTGCCAGCAGCTTATCAGCGGGAGGATCAGAGACCCAGTACTTC

V: TRBV5-1
J: TRBJ2-1
D: TRBD1
size: once
CDR3: CASRAGTGLGNEQFF
DNA: TGCGCCAGCAGGGCCGGGACAGGTCTGGGGAATGAGCAGTTCTTC

V: TRBV6-6
J: TRBJ2-2
D: TRBD2
size: .
CDR3: CASSYMASGSPGELFF
DNA: TGTGCCAGCAGTTACATGGCTAGCGGGAGTCCCGGGGAGCTGTTTTTT

V: TRBV5-5
J: TRBJ2-3
D: .
size: .
CDR3: CASSLEQGKRIDTQYF
DNA: TGTGCCAGCAGCTTGGAGCAGGGGAAGAGGATAGATACGCAGTATTTT

V: TRBV18
J: TRBJ1-2
D: .
size: .
CDR3: CASSQAEGDGYTF
DNA: TGTGCCAGCTCACAGGCCGAAGGGGATGGCTACACCTTC

V: TRBV15
J: TRBJ2-3
D: TRBD1
size: .
CDR3: CATSIGTGLAGLTDTQYF
DNA: TGTGCCACCAGTATAGGGACAGGTCTGGCGGGGCTCACAGATACGCAGTATTTT

V: TRBV7-3
J: TRBJ1-1
D: .
size: once
CDR3: CASSVTPNTEAFF
DNA: TGTGCCAGCAGCGTGACACCGAACACTGAAGCTTTCTTT

V: TRBV29-1
J: TRBJ2-3
D: .
size: .
CDR3: CSVASSTDTQYF
DNA: TGCAGCGTTGCTTCCAGCACAGATACGCAGTATTTT

V: TRBV7-2
J: TRBJ2-1
D: .
size: .
CDR3: CASSNSIGEGWNEQFF
DNA: TGTGCCAGCAGTAATAGCATCGGGGAAGGGTGGAATGAGCAGTTCTTC

V: TRBV18
J: TRBJ2-6
D: TRBD1
size: .
CDR3: CASSPRSQGAAGANVLTF
DNA: TGTGCCAGCTCACCAAGATCCCAGGGGGCGGCAGGGGCCAACGTCCTGACTTTC

V: TRBV30
J: TRBJ2-1
D: TRBD2
size: .
CDR3: CAWSGLADYNEQFF
DNA: TGTGCCTGGAGTGGGCTAGCGGACTACAATGAGCAGTTCTTC

V: TRBV9
J: TRBJ2-3
D: TRBD2
size: .
CDR3: CASSVDPGSGVQDTQYF
DNA: TGTGCCAGCAGCGTAGATCCAGGTAGCGGGGTCCAAGATACGCAGTATTTT

V: TRBV10-2
J: TRBJ1-3
D: TRBD1
size: .
CDR3: CASSATGTASGNTIYF
DNA: TGCGCCAGCAGTGCGACAGGGACCGCCTCTGGAAACACCATATATTTT

V: TRBV27
J: TRBJ2-3
D: TRBD2
size: .
CDR3: CASSSGIPPDTQYF
DNA: TGTGCCAGCAGTAGCGGGATCCCTCCAGATACGCAGTATTTT

V: TRBV5-1
J: TRBJ1-1
D: TRBD1
size: few
CDR3: CASSLLTGAQKSTEAFF
DNA: TGCGCCAGCAGCTTACTAACAGGGGCCCAGAAGTCCACTGAAGCTTTCTTT

V: TRBV28
J: TRBJ1-1
D: TRBD1
size: .
CDR3: CASSIGTGFGDTEAFF
DNA: TGTGCCAGCAGTATCGGGACAGGGTTTGGGGACACTGAAGCTTTCTTT

V: TRBV30
J: TRBJ1-4
D: .
size: .
CDR3: CAWSVVASGQNEKLFF
DNA: TGTGCCTGGAGTGTAGTAGCTTCGGGTCAGAATGAAAAACTGTTTTTT

V: TRBV6-1
J: TRBJ1-6
D: .
size: .
CDR3: CASSAEPLYNSPLHF
DNA: TGTGCCAGCAGCGCAGAACCTCTCTATAATTCACCCCTCCACTTT

V: TRBV7-2
J: TRBJ1-1
D: .
size: .
CDR3: CASSRDSLGAFF
DNA: TGTGCCAGCAGCCGGGATAGCCTTGGGGCTTTCTTT

V: TRBV5-1
J: TRBJ2-2
D: TRBD2
size: .
CDR3: CASSSGTSGTRLPGELFF
DNA: TGCGCCAGCAGCTCGGGGACTAGCGGGACCCGACTACCCGGGGAGCTGTTTTTT

V: TRBV4-3
J: TRBJ2-3
D: TRBD2
size: .
CDR3: CASSQDSVAGGRIDTQYF
DNA: TGCGCCAGCAGCCAAGATAGCGTAGCGGGGGGGCGGATAGATACGCAGTATTTT

V: TRBV6-5
J: TRBJ2-1
D: TRBD2
size: .
CDR3: CASSKTSGNEQFF
DNA: TGTGCCAGCAGTAAAACTAGCGGGAATGAGCAGTTCTTC

V: TRBV6-5
J: TRBJ2-7
D: .
size: .
CDR3: CASSPTGTPPYEQYF
DNA: TGTGCCAGCAGCCCGACCGGGACACCTCCCTACGAGCAGTACTTC

V: TRBV2
J: TRBJ1-1
D: .
size: .
CDR3: CAGRAGAGRNTEAFF
DNA: TGTGCCGGCAGGGCAGGGGCCGGTAGGAACACTGAAGCTTTCTTT

V: TRBV19
J: TRBJ1-1
D: .
size: .
CDR3: CASSPYGGRNTEAFF
DNA: TGTGCCAGTAGTCCCTACGGGGGGAGGAACACTGAAGCTTTCTTT

V: TRBV9
J: TRBJ2-2
D: .
size: .
CDR3: CASSVDPGPGGELFF
DNA: TGTGCCAGCAGCGTAGATCCAGGGCCGGGCGGGGAGCTGTTTTTT

V: TRBV7-9
J: TRBJ1-2
D: .
size: .
CDR3: CASSPEHYGYTF
DNA: TGTGCCAGCAGCCCCGAGCACTATGGCTACACCTTC

V: TRBV7-2
J: TRBJ1-1
D: .
size: .
CDR3: CASSLIMGLTNTEAFF
DNA: TGTGCCAGCAGCTTAATCATGGGGCTTACGAACACTGAAGCTTTCTTT

V: TRBV28
J: TRBJ2-7
D: .
size: .
CDR3: CASSSGVQGSGEQYF
DNA: TGTGCCAGCTCATCCGGGGTTCAGGGGTCGGGCGAGCAGTACTTC

V: TRBV5-1
J: TRBJ2-1
D: TRBD2
size: .
CDR3: CASSSGGVVSNEQFF
DNA: TGCGCCAGCAGCTCTGGGGGGGTGGTAAGTAATGAGCAGTTCTTC

V: TRBV6-4
J: TRBJ2-5
D: TRBD2
size: .
CDR3: CASLTSAETQYF
DNA: TGTGCCAGTCTAACTAGCGCGGAGACCCAGTACTTC

V: TRBV7-9
J: TRBJ1-4
D: .
size: .
CDR3: CSAGRANEKLFF
DNA: TGTTCCGCAGGGAGGGCTAATGAAAAACTGTTTTTT

V: TRBV2
J: TRBJ2-4
D: .
size: .
CDR3: CASSGSQLAKNIQYF
DNA: TGTGCCAGCAGTGGTTCTCAACTAGCCAAAAACATTCAGTACTTC

V: TRBV4-3
J: TRBJ1-2
D: TRBD1
size: .
CDR3: CASSHTGGKVYGYTF
DNA: TGCGCCAGCAGCCATACAGGGGGCAAGGTCTATGGCTACACCTTC

V: TRBV14
J: TRBJ1-2
D: .
size: .
CDR3: CASSQGQFYGYTF
DNA: TGTGCCAGCAGCCAAGGGCAGTTCTATGGCTACACCTTC